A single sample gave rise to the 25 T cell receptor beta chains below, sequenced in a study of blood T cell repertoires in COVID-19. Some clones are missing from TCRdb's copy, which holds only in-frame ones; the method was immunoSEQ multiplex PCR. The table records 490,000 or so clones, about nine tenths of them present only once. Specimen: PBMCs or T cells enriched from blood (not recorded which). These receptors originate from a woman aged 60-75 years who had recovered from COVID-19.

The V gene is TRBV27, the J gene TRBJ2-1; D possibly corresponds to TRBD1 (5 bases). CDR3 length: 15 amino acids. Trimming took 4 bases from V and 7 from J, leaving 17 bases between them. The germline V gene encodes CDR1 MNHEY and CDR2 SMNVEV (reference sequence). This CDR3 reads CASSYRVDNPNEQFF. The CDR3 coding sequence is TGTGCCAGCAGTTACCGGGTGGACAACCCTAATGAGCAGTTCTTC.

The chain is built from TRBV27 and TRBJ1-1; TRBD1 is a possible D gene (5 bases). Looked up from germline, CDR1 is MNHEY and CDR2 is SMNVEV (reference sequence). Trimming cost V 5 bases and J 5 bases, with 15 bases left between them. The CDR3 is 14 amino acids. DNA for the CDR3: TGTGCCAGCAGTCCACTCCAGGGAGGGACTGAAGCTTTCTTT. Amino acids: CASSPLQGGTEAFF.

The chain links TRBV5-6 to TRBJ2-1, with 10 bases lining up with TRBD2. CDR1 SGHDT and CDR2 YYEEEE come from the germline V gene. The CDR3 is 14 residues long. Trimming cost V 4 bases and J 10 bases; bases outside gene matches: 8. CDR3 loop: CASSPVIAGGEQFF. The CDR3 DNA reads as TGTGCCAGCAGCCCCGTTATAGCGGGGGGAGAGCAGTTCTTC.

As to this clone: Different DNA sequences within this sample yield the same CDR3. CDR3 DNA: TGTGCCACCAGTGACCCAGGACAGGGTGGGAATCAGCCCCAGCATTTT. It specifies CATSDPGQGGNQPQHF. The rearrangement links TRBV24-1 to TRBJ1-5, with 8 bases lining up with TRBD1. Germline CDR1 and CDR2: KGHDR and SFDVKD. The CDR3 extends over 16 amino acids. V dropped 4 bases and J dropped 4; count of bases not matched to a gene: 8.

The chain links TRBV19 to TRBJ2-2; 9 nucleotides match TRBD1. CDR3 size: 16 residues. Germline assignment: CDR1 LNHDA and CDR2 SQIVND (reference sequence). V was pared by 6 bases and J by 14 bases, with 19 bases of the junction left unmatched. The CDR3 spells CASRQGALVATGDLFF. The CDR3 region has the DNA TGTGCCAGTAGACAGGGGGCGTTAGTGGCCACCGGCGACCTGTTTTTT.

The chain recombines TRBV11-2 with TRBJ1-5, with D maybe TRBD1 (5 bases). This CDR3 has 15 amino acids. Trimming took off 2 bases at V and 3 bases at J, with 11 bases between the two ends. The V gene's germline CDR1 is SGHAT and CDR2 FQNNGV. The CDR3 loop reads CASSLTQGFNQPQHF. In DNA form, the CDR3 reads TGTGCCAGCAGCTTAACCCAGGGATTCAATCAGCCCCAGCATTTT.

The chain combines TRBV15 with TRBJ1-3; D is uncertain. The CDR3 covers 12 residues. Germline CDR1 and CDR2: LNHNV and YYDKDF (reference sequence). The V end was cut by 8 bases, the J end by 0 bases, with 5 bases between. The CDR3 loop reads CATSFSGNTIYF. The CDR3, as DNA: TGTGCCACCTCCTTCTCTGGAAACACCATATATTTT.

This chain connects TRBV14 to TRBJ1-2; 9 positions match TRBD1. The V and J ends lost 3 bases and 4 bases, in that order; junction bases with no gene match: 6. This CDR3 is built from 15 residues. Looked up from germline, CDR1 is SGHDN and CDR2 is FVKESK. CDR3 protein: CASSQRTGVAYGYTF. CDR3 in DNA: TGTGCCAGCAGCCAGAGGACAGGGGTAGCCTATGGCTACACCTTC.

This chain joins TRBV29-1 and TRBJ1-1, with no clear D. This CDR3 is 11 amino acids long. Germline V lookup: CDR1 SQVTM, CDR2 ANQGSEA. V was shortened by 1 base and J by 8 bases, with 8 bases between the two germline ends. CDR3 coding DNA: TGCAGCGTTGAAGGGTGGAGAGAAGCTTTCTTT. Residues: CSVEGWREAFF.

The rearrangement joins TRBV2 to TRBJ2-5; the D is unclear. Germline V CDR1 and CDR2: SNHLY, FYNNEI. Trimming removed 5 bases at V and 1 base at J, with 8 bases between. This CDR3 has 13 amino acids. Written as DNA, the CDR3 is TGTGCCAGCAGTCAGCAGGTCCAAGAGACCCAGTACTTC. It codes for CASSQQVQETQYF. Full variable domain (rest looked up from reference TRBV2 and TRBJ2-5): EPEVTQTPSHQVTQMGQEVILRCVPISNHLYFYWYRQILGQKVEFLVSFYNNEISEKSEIFDDQFSVERPDGSNFTLKIRSTKLEDSAMYFCASSQQVQETQYFGPGTRLLVL.

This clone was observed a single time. The chain's CDR3 is CASTQSGTGGDEQFF. The CDR3, as DNA: TGTGCCAGCACCCAGAGCGGGACGGGAGGTGATGAGCAGTTCTTC. This chain uses TRBV3-1 (or the pseudogene TRBV3-2) with TRBJ2-1; 7 bases are shared with TRBD2. The V and J ends lost 7 bases and 8 bases, in that order; junction bases with no gene match: 14. CDR3 size: 15 residues. Germline V gene lookup returns CDR1 LGHDT and CDR2 YNNKEL (reference sequence).

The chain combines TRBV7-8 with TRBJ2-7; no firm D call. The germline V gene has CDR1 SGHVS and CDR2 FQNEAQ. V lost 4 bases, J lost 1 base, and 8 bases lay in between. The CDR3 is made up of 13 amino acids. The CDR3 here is CASSSVLSYEQYV. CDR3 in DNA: TGTGCCAGCAGCTCCGTCCTTTCCTACGAGCAGTACGTC.

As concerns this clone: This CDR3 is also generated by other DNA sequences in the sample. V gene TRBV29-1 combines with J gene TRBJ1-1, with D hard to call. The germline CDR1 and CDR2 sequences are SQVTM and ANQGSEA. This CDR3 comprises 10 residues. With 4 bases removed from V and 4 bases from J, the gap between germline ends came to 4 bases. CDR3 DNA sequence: TGCAGCGTTGGCAGCACTGAAGCTTTCTTT. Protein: CSVGSTEAFF.

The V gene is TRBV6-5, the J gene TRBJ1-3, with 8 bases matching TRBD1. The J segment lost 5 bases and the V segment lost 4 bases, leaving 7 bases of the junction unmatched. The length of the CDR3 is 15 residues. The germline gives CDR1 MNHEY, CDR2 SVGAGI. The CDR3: CASSSPGQGRNTIYF. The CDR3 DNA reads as TGTGCCAGCAGTTCCCCCGGACAGGGCAGAAACACCATATATTTT.

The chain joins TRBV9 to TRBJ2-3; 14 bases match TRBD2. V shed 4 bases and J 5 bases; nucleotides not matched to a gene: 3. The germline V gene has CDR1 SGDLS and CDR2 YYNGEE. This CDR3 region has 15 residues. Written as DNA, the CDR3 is TGTGCCAGCAGCCCAGGACTAGCGGGGGGAGATACGCAGTATTTT. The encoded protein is CASSPGLAGGDTQYF.

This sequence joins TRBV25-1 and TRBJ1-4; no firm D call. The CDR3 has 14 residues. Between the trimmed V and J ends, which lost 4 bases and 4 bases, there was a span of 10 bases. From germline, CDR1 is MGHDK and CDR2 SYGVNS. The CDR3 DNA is TGTGCCAGCAGTGGATGGGCCTATAATGAAAAACTGTTTTTT. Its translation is CASSGWAYNEKLFF.

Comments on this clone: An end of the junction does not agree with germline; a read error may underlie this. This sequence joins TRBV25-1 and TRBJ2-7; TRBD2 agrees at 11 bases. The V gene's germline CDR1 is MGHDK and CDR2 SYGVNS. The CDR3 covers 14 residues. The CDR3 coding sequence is TGTGCCAGCAGTGCTCCGACTAGCGGGGTCCCTCTCAGTTTC. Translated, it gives CASSAPTSGVPLSF.

CDR3 region: CATRDSGGEKLFF. In nucleotides, the CDR3 is TGTGCCACCAGGGACAGTGGAGGAGAAAAACTGTTTTTT. The rearrangement joins TRBV10-3 to TRBJ1-4; TRBD1 aligns across 7 bases. The CDR3 is 13 residues long. Germline trimming cut 10 bases from V and 8 bases from J; bases unmatched to any gene: 10. Per the germline V gene, CDR1 is ENHRY and CDR2 is SYGVKD.

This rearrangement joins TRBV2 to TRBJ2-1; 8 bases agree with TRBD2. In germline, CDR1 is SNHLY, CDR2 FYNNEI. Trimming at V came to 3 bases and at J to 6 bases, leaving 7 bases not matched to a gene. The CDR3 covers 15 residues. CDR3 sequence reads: CASSERSGTSNEQFF. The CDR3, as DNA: TGTGCCAGCAGTGAGAGATCCGGGACTAGCAATGAGCAGTTCTTC.

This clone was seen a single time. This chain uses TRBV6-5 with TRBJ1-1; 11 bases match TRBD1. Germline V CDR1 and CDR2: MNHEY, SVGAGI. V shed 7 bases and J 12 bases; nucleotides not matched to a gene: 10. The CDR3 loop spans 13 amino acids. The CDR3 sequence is CASIGQGAWKTFF. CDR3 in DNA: TGTGCCAGCATAGGACAGGGGGCGTGGAAGACTTTCTTT.

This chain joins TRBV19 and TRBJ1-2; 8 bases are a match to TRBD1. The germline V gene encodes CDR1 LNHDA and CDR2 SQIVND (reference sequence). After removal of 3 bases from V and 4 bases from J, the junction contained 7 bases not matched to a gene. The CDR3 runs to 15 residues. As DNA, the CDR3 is TGTGCCAGTAGTATCGGGGGACAGGACGCCTATGGCTACACCTTC. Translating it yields CASSIGGQDAYGYTF.

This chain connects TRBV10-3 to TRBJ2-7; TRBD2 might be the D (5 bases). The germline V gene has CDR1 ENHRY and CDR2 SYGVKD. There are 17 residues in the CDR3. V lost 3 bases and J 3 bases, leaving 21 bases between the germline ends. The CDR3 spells CAISDPLARAGSYEQYV. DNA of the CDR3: TGTGCCATCAGTGACCCCCTGGCGAGGGCTGGGAGCTACGAGCAGTACGTC.

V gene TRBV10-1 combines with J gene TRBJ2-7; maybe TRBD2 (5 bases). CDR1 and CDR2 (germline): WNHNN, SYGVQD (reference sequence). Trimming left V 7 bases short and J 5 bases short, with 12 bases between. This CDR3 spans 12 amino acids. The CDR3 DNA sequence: TGCGCCAGCAACCTAACTAGTAACGAGCAGTACGTC. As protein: CASNLTSNEQYV.

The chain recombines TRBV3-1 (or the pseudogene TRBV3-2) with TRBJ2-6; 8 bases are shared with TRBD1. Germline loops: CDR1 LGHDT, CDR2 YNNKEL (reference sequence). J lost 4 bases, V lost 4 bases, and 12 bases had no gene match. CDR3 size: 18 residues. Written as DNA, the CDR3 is TGTGCCAGCAGCCCCCGGACAGGGAGGACTTTGGGGGCCAACGTCCTGACTTTC. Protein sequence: CASSPRTGRTLGANVLTF.

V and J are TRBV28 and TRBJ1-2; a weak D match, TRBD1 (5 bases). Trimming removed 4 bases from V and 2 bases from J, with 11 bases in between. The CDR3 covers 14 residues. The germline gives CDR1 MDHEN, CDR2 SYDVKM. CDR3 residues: CASSSTTENYGYTF. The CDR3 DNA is TGTGCCAGCAGTTCGACGACAGAGAACTATGGCTACACCTTC.